The text below deals with one T cell receptor (beta chain). A read error may produce the germline difference seen at one junction end. The germline V gene has CDR1 MDHEN and CDR2 SYDVKM. The CDR3 has 15 amino acids. This sample's RNA came from whole unsorted tissue. TCRbeta libraries were built with three rounds of nested PCR, modified from ARM-PCR. TCRdb analysed the multiplex PCR reads with MiXCR anew, one entry per CDR3 protein. The table includes 200,000 or so distinct CDR3 sequences, 70% to 75% detected once. This entry comes from a study of tumor and adjacent non-tumor tissue in lung cancer. Across the whole study: There were 12 adenocarcinoma, 2 squamous cell carcinoma and 1 small cell lung cancer cases. Approximately 4.2 million productive TCRbeta reads were obtained per sample on average.

Sequenced sample: lung tumor tissue. The source of this sequence is a man between 60 and 75 years old with non-small cell lung cancer. The gene calls are TRBV28 and TRBJ2-5, with 10 positions matching TRBD1. The CDR3: CVSSLLGTGDETQYF. DNA of the CDR3: TGTGTCAGCAGTTTATTAGGGACAGGGGATGAGACCCAGTACTTC. The full variable domain, completed using reference TRBV28 and TRBJ2-5, is DVKVTQSSRYLVKRTGEKVFLECVQDMDHENMFWYRQDPGLGLRLIYFSYDVKMKEKGDIPEGYSVSREKKERFSLILESASTNQTSMYLCVSSLLGTGDETQYFGPGTRLLVL.